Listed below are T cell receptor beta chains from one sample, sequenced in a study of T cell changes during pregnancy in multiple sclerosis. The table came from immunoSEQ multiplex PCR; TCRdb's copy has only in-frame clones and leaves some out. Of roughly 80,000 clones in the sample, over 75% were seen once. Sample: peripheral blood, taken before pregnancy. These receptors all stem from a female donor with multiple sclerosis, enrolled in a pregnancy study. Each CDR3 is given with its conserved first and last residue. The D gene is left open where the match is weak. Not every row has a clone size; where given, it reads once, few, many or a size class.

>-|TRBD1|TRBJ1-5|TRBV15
TGTGCCACCAGCCTTACGAAGACAGGGGGCGAAGGTCATCAGCCCCAGCATTTT
CATSLTKTGGEGHQPQHF
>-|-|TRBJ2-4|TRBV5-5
TGTGCCAGCAGCTTGTCGGGAGCGGTACTAGCCAAAAACATTCAGTACTTC
CASSLSGAVLAKNIQYF
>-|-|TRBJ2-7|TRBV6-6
TGTGCCAGCAGTTATAGGGGATACGAGCAGTACTTC
CASSYRGYEQYF
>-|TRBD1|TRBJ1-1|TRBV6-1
TGTGCCAGCACCTTGACAGGGGAACACACTGAAGCTTTCTTT
CASTLTGEHTEAFF
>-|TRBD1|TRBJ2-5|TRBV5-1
TGCGCCAGCAGCTTGGCCGGGGGACAGGGGGAGACCCAGTACTTC
CASSLAGGQGETQYF
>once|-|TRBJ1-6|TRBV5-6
TGTGCCAGCAGCTTGAGGCAGGGTTTGAGTTCACCCCTCCACTTT
CASSLRQGLSSPLHF
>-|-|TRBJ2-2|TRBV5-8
TGTGCCAGCAGCCCCCTCGGGGTCGTGGACACCGGGGAGCTGTTTTTT
CASSPLGVVDTGELFF
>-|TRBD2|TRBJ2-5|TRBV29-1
TGCAGCGTTGTCGGGGCGGGGGGTCCCCAAGAGACCCAGTACTTC
CSVVGAGGPQETQYF
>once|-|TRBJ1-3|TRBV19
TGTGCCAGTAGTCCGCCGATATCCAGGCCCGGCCCTGGAAACACCATATATTTT
CASSPPISRPGPGNTIYF
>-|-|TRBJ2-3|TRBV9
TGTGCCAGCAGCGCCAGAGGGGATACGCAGTATTTT
CASSARGDTQYF
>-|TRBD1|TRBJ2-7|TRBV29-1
TGCAGCGTTGATACAGGGGAATCGTACGAGCAGTACTTC
CSVDTGESYEQYF
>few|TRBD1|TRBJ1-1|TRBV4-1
TGCGCCAGCAGCCATAGACAGGGGATCACTGAAGCTTTCTTT
CASSHRQGITEAFF
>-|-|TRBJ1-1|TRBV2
TGTGCCAGCAGGAGAGACGGAGCCACTGAAGCTTTCTTT
CASRRDGATEAFF
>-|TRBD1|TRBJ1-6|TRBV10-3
TGTGCCATCAGATTTGACAGGGGTAGCAATTCACCCCTCCACTTT
CAIRFDRGSNSPLHF
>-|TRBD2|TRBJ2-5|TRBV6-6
TGTGCCAGCAGGAGGACTAGCGGGCCTCAAGAGACCCAGTACTTC
CASRRTSGPQETQYF
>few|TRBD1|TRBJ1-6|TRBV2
TGTGCCAGCGGACAGGGGCATAATTCACCCCTCCACTTT
CASGQGHNSPLHF
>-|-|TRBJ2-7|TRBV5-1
TGCGCCAGCAGCTTGGAGGGGGGGCTCACCACCGAGCAGTACTTC
CASSLEGGLTTEQYF
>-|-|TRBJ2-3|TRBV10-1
TGCGCCAGCAGTGAGTCGAGAGGGCCCTTTACAGATACGCAGTATTTT
CASSESRGPFTDTQYF
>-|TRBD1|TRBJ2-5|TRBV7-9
TGTGCCAGCAGCTTAGCTGGGACAGTACAAGAGACCCAGTACTTC
CASSLAGTVQETQYF
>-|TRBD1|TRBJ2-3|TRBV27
TGTGCCAGCAGTTTGAAGGGGGCGTACACAGATACGCAGTATTTT
CASSLKGAYTDTQYF
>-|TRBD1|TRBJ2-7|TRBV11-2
TGTGCCAGCAGCCGATGGACAGGGAGCTCCTACGAGCAGTACTTC
CASSRWTGSSYEQYF
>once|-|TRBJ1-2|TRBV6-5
TGTGCCAGCAGTTACTCTCAGGGATTGCTGAATGGCTACACCTTC
CASSYSQGLLNGYTF
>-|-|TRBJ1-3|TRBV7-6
TGTGCCAGCAGCCAAACAGGAAACACCATATATTTT
CASSQTGNTIYF
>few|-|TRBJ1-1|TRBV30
TGTGCCTGGAGTGTACTTTCTGAAGCTTTCTTT
CAWSVLSEAFF
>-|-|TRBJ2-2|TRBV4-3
TGCGCCAGCAGCCAAGATCGGGGGGCGGGCGGGGAGCTGTTTTTT
CASSQDRGAGGELFF
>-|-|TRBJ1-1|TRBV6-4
TGTGCCAGCAGTGCCGAGGAGAACACTGAAGCTTTCTTT
CASSAEENTEAFF
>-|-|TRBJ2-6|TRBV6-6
TGTGCCAGCAGGTTACAGGGACGCTCTGGGGCCAACGTCCTGACTTTC
CASRLQGRSGANVLTF
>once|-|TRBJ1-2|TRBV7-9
TGTGCCAGCTCAGGGTCTAACTATGGCTACACCTTC
CASSGSNYGYTF
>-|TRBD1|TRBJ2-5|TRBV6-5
TGTGCCAGCAGTTACTGGACAGGGGAAGAGACCCAGTACTTC
CASSYWTGEETQYF
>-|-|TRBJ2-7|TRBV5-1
TGCGCCAGCAGCTCGACAGGCCTCCGCTCCTACGAGCAGTACTTC
CASSSTGLRSYEQYF
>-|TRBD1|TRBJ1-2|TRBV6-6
TGTGCCAGCAGGGGGACAGGGGAAGTAGGCTATGGCTACACCTTC
CASRGTGEVGYGYTF
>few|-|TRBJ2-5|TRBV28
TGTGCCAGCAAAAGCCGATACAACAGGGGGGGAGAGACCCAGTACTTC
CASKSRYNRGGETQYF
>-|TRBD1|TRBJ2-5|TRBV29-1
TGCAGCGTTCGGCGGCAGGGGGCCGGAGAGACCCAGTACTTC
CSVRRQGAGETQYF
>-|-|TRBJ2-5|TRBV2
TGTGCCAGCAGTCCCTGGACAGACTCAGCCCAAGAGACCCAGTACTTC
CASSPWTDSAQETQYF
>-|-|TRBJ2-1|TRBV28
TGTGCCAGCAGTCCGGCCCCGGGATCTGAGCAGTTCTTC
CASSPAPGSEQFF
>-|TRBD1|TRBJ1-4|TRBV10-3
TGTGCCAGCGGGACAGGCCTTGAGGGTTACACTAATGAAAAACTGTTTTTT
CASGTGLEGYTNEKLFF
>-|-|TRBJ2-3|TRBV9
TGTGCCAGCAGCGTAGCCTTAGGGGAACATGCCACAGATACGCAGTATTTT
CASSVALGEHATDTQYF
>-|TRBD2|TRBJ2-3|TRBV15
TGTGCCACCAGCACCGGGAGTCTAGCGGAGTTCGATACGCAGTATTTT
CATSTGSLAEFDTQYF
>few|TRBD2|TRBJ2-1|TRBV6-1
TGTGCCAGCAGTGGGACTAGCGGGGGGGCCTACAATGAGCAGTTCTTC
CASSGTSGGAYNEQFF
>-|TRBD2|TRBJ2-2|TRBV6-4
TGTGCCAGCAGTGACGGGGGGGGCACCGGGGAGCTGTTTTTT
CASSDGGGTGELFF
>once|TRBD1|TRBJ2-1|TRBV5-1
TGCGCCAGCAGCTTAGGGGACAGATACAATGAGCAGTTCTTC
CASSLGDRYNEQFF
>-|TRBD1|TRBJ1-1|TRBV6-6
TGTGCCAGCAGCCCCAGGGGGGCTGAAGCTTTCTTT
CASSPRGAEAFF
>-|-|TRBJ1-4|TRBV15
TGTGCCACCAGCAGAGTGTGGCCGACTAATGAAAAACTGTTTTTT
CATSRVWPTNEKLFF
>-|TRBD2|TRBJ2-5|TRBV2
TGTGCCAGCAAGGGACTAGCGGGGGGGGGAGAGACCCAGTACTTC
CASKGLAGGGETQYF
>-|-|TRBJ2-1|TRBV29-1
TGCAGCGTTGTTCCTCGTCGGGACAATGAGCAGTTCTTC
CSVVPRRDNEQFF
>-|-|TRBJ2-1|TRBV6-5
TGTGCCAGCAGTTACTCGGGGGAGGCCTACAATGAGCAGTTCTTC
CASSYSGEAYNEQFF
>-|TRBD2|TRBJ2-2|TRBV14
TGTGCCAGCGCGGGGGGGACGAACACCGGGGAGCTGTTTTTT
CASAGGTNTGELFF
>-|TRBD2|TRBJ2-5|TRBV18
TGTGCCAGCTCACCTAGCGGGGGGAAGGAGACCCAGTACTTC
CASSPSGGKETQYF
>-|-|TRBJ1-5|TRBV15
TGTGCCACCAGCCTTCAGTTAATTAATCAGCCCCAGCATTTT
CATSLQLINQPQHF
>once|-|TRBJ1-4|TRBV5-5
TGTGCCAGCAGCTTTAGGGCGGAGGTCGAGGAAAAACTGTTTTTT
CASSFRAEVEEKLFF
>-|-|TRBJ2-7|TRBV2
TGTGCCAGCCAGCGCAGGGGCTACGAGCAGTACTTC
CASQRRGYEQYF
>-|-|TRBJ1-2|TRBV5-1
TGCGCCAGCAGCTTGAAGGGGAACGGCTACACCTTC
CASSLKGNGYTF